This TCR beta chain was sequenced during a study of blood T cells in healthy people across ages. Concerning this clonotype: Its target is not known.

Per germline, CDR1 DFQATT and CDR2 SNEGSKA (reference sequence). V shed 6 bases, J shed 0 bases, and the junction held 8 bases outside the gene matches. This CDR3 has 14 residues. Together with a sample-barcoded 5' primer, a J-beta primer mix was included in a second PCR lasting roughly 6 to 12 cycles. TCRdb used MiXCR to reprocess the 5' RACE reads, holding one entry per CDR3 protein. The sample lists 1.2 million to 1.5 million distinct CDR3 sequences, 42% occurring once. Study-level points and caveats: Higher naive T cell percentage went strongly together with higher TCR beta diversity. While age rose, TCR beta diversity per million T cells dropped in a roughly linear way. Naive and antigen-experienced cells could not be conclusively compared, given unsorted PBMCs.

This clonotype was obtained from a woman younger than 35 in good health. Sequencing used blood. The V call is TRBV20-1, the J call TRBJ2-7, with 7 nucleotides matching TRBD1. The chain's CDR3 is CSAAGQVLSYEQYF. DNA for the CDR3: TGCAGTGCCGCAGGACAGGTACTCTCCTACGAGCAGTACTTC.